The 21 T cell receptor beta chains below come from one sample, sequenced in a study of cytomegalovirus exposure and HLA in healthy donors (dated by TCRdb to 2016 to 2017). The library was produced with the immunoSEQ multiplex PCR assay. For the multiplex PCR, a mixture combining 60 forward primers for TCR Vbeta segments and 13 reverse primers for TCR Jbeta segments was used. The table comes from immuneACCESS by way of TCRdb, which keeps in-frame sequences with V and J called. Part of the clones is missing from these tables; in studies checked, under half for an unresolved V gene and the rest for unknown reasons. Recorded for this sample are roughly 160,000 clones; roughly 80% of them occurred a single time. Roughly 4.2% of the sample is held by the ten biggest clonotypes. Sequencing was done on a sample of PBMCs. Source of these receptors: a man aged 40-55 years in good health and CMV-seronegative.

The chain carries TRBV25-1 and TRBJ2-1; 7 nucleotides agree with TRBD1. CDR1 and CDR2 from the germline V gene are MGHDK and SYGVNS. This CDR3 spans 13 amino acids. Losses at the gene ends were 5 bases for V and 12 bases for J; bases not matched to a gene: 10. CDR3 DNA: TGTGCCAGCAGTCCGGGACAGTTCTCGGCGCAGTTCTTC. It codes for CASSPGQFSAQFF.

The chain recombines TRBV28 with TRBJ1-2, with TRBD1 matching 8 bases. The CDR3 extends over 12 amino acids. Germline CDR1 and CDR2: MDHEN and SYDVKM. V shed 8 bases, J shed 2 bases, and the junction held 1 base outside the gene matches. Written as DNA, the CDR3 is TGTGCCAGCGACAGGGGAAACTATGGCTACACCTTC. Translating it yields CASDRGNYGYTF.

The genes are TRBV29-1 and TRBJ2-7, with 7 bases that match TRBD1. V lost 6 bases to trimming and J lost 5 bases; unmatched junction nucleotides: 13. Germline loops: CDR1 SQVTM, CDR2 ANQGSEA. The CDR3 runs 14 residues. CDR3 coding DNA: TGCAGCGTCCGGAAACAGGGGATTAGCGACGAGCAGTACTTC. Translation: CSVRKQGISDEQYF.

The rearrangement links TRBV7-2 to TRBJ2-1; possible D gene TRBD2, 5 bases. Per germline, CDR1 SGHTA and CDR2 FQGNSA. V was clipped by 5 bases and J by 10 bases, with 12 bases between them. CDR3 length: 12 residues. The CDR3 region has the DNA TGTGCCAGCAGCCTAGGACTTCAAGAGCAGTTCTTC. Its protein is CASSLGLQEQFF.

The chain has TRBV6-5 and TRBJ1-4; D ambiguous. This CDR3 has 14 amino acids. Trimming took 0 bases from V and 10 from J, leaving 12 bases between them. Germline CDR1 MNHEY, CDR2 SVGAGI. As DNA, the CDR3 is TGTGCCAGCAGTTACTCCCAGGAAGTAGGAAAACTGTTTTTT. Encoded protein: CASSYSQEVGKLFF.

A remark on this clone: Other DNA sequences in the sample encode the same CDR3. CDR3 sequence (DNA): TGCGCCAGCAGCTTGGCCGGGTATAGCAATCAGCCCCAGCATTTT. It translates to CASSLAGYSNQPQHF. The genes are TRBV5-1 and TRBJ1-5; no clear D gene. The CDR3 is 15 amino acids. CDR1 is SGHRS and CDR2 is YFSETQ in the germline V gene. Trimming removed 0 bases from V and 0 bases from J, with 7 bases in between.

The chain couples TRBV10-3 to TRBJ2-3; TRBD2 might be the D (6 bases). Germline CDR1 reads ENHRY; CDR2 reads SYGVKD. The CDR3 totals 14 residues. CDR3: CASWRGGSTDTQYF. The CDR3 coding sequence is TGTGCGTCGTGGCGGGGCGGCTCAACAGATACGCAGTATTTT.

The chain combines TRBV23-1 with TRBJ2-5, with 9 bases fitting TRBD1. TRBV23-1 is an ORF, and what it does is uncertain. Losses at the gene ends were 8 bases for V and 4 bases for J; bases not matched to a gene: 8. The CDR3 totals 14 residues. As DNA, the CDR3 is TGCGCCAGCCTAACAGGGGGCGGAGGAGAGACCCAGTACTTC. Translation: CASLTGGGGETQYF.

This clone occurred a few times. J is TRBJ1-1 and V is TRBV5-5; D uncertain. Trimming removed 2 bases from V and 7 bases from J, with 9 bases in between. The CDR3 consists of 12 residues. CDR1 and CDR2 from the germline V gene are SGHKS and YYEKEE (reference sequence). The CDR3 protein is CASSFGSGEAFF. DNA for the CDR3: TGTGCCAGCAGCTTTGGATCGGGTGAAGCTTTCTTT.

The sample holds a few counts of this clone. The gene calls are TRBV7-2 and TRBJ1-4, with D possibly TRBD1 on 5 matching bases. The CDR3 is 16 residues long. V lost 5 bases to trimming and J lost 0 bases, with 13 bases between them. CDR1 is SGHTA, CDR2 FQGNSA, per germline. The CDR3 loop reads CASSQHGTATNEKLFF. CDR3 nucleotides: TGTGCCAGCAGCCAACACGGGACTGCAACTAATGAAAAACTGTTTTTT.

The chain carries TRBV7-6 and TRBJ2-5, with TRBD2 as a possible D gene (7 bases). The CDR3 contains 16 residues. Trimming removed 6 bases from V and 4 bases from J, with 21 bases in between. Germline V lookup: CDR1 SGHVS, CDR2 FNYEAQ. CDR3 loop: CASSQAMGGLRETQYF. CDR3 nucleotides: TGTGCCAGCAGTCAGGCTATGGGGGGGCTTCGAGAGACCCAGTACTTC.

V gene TRBV5-4 combines with J gene TRBJ1-1; the D gene is possibly TRBD1 (5 bases). Per the germline V gene, CDR1 is SGHNT and CDR2 is YYREEE (reference sequence). The CDR3 is 14 amino acids. The V and J ends lost 4 bases and 0 bases respectively, with 10 bases between them. Written as DNA, the CDR3 is TGTGCCAGCAGCCCTCAGGGTGTGAACACTGAAGCTTTCTTT. It translates to CASSPQGVNTEAFF.

The CDR3 bases are TGTGCCAGCAGTCGACAGGGTCGGGACGAAGCTTTCTTT. Amino acids: CASSRQGRDEAFF. The V gene is TRBV27, the J gene TRBJ1-1; 7 bases line up with TRBD1. The CDR3 is made up of 13 amino acids. The germline gives CDR1 MNHEY, CDR2 SMNVEV (reference sequence). V lost 5 bases to trimming and J lost 8 bases; unmatched junction nucleotides: 8.

This clone was counted a few times. The CDR3: CASSELFGDYEQYF. For the CDR3, the DNA is TGTGCCAGCAGCGAGTTATTCGGGGACTACGAGCAGTACTTC. The gene calls are TRBV6-1 and TRBJ2-7, with D possibly being TRBD2 (5 bases). Germline lookup yields CDR1 MNHNS and CDR2 SASEGT. Trimming took 6 bases from V and 3 from J, leaving 15 bases between them. The CDR3 sequence is 14 residues long.

V gene TRBV11-2 combines with J gene TRBJ1-1; tentative D call: TRBD1 (6 bases). The germline gives CDR1 SGHAT, CDR2 FQNNGV. V lost 6 bases, J lost 6 bases, and 23 bases lay in between. The CDR3 loop spans 16 amino acids. Here the CDR3 reads CASSPIGGGWLPEAFF. The CDR3 DNA reads TGTGCCAGCAGTCCTATAGGGGGGGGCTGGCTCCCTGAAGCTTTCTTT.

J is TRBJ2-7 and V is TRBV28; tentative D call: TRBD1 (6 bases). Germline CDR1 is MDHEN and CDR2 is SYDVKM. V lost 5 bases, J lost 8 bases, and 13 bases lay in between. This CDR3 has 12 amino acids. CDR3 in amino acids: CASSPTGPQQYF. CDR3 nucleotide sequence: TGTGCCAGCAGTCCTACAGGGCCCCAGCAGTACTTC.

This chain joins TRBV5-6 and TRBJ2-4; D might be TRBD2 (5 bases). Germline-derived CDR1 and CDR2 are SGHDT and YYEEEE. The CDR3 is made up of 13 amino acids. V was clipped by 3 bases and J by 5 bases, with 9 bases between them. In DNA, the CDR3 is TGTGCCAGCAGCTCAACCGGGGAAAACATTCAGTACTTC. Translated: CASSSTGENIQYF.

The rearrangement uses TRBV9 and TRBJ2-2; 9 bases are a match to TRBD1. Germline CDR1 SGDLS, CDR2 YYNGEE. With 0 bases clipped from V and 6 bases from J, the junction kept 6 bases outside the gene matches. The CDR3 consists of 16 residues. DNA for the CDR3: TGTGCCAGCAGCGTAGTGTACAGGGGGCAATCCGGGGAGCTGTTTTTT. Protein: CASSVVYRGQSGELFF.

This clone was picked up one time. This chain uses TRBV6-5 with TRBJ1-5, with D unresolved. This CDR3 is built from 13 residues. Germline lookup yields CDR1 MNHEY and CDR2 SVGAGI. V lost 6 bases, J lost 4 bases, and 10 bases lay in between. CDR3 residues: CASSSGSNQPQHF. The CDR3 DNA is TGTGCCAGCAGCTCCGGGTCAAATCAGCCCCAGCATTTT.

V usage is TRBV6-5 and J usage is TRBJ2-5; 7 bases fit TRBD1. The closer fit of TRBJ2-7 to the DNA end suggests the J call may be wrong. The germline V gene has CDR1 MNHEY and CDR2 SVGAGI. The CDR3 is made up of 15 amino acids. The CDR3 reads CASSTGQVKGYEQYF. CDR3 sequence (DNA): TGTGCCAGCAGTACCGGACAGGTTAAGGGCTACGAGCAGTACTTC.

The CDR3 region is CASSLVDSNSPLHF. Here the CDR3 DNA reads TGTGCCAGCAGCTTAGTCGACAGCAATTCACCCCTCCACTTT. The chain has TRBV11-2 and TRBJ1-6; possibly TRBD1 for D (5 bases). Germline CDR1 reads SGHAT; CDR2 reads FQNNGV. Trimming shortened V by 1 base and J by 7 bases, and 8 bases separated the two germline ends. The CDR3 consists of 14 residues.